This T cell receptor (beta chain) comes out of a study of blood T cell repertoires in COVID-19. In the study overall: Researchers got acute and convalescent COVID-19 samples from the United States, Italy and Spain.

There are 14 residues in the CDR3. CDR1 and CDR2 from the germline V gene are SQVTM and ANQGSEA. The J segment lost 3 bases and the V segment lost 7 bases, leaving 9 bases of the junction unmatched. Generated by immunoSEQ multiplex PCR, the TCRdb table keeps only in-frame clones and is missing some. The table records 120,000 or so clones, around 80% of them present only once. The origin of this receptor is a man aged 70 or older with acute or convalescent COVID-19. This chain connects TRBV29-1 to TRBJ2-3; 8 nucleotides agree with TRBD2. Specimen: peripheral blood. CDR3 amino acids: CSGRLASGTDTQYF. CDR3 nucleotide sequence: TGCAGCGGGCGACTAGCGTCGGGGACAGATACGCAGTATTTT.